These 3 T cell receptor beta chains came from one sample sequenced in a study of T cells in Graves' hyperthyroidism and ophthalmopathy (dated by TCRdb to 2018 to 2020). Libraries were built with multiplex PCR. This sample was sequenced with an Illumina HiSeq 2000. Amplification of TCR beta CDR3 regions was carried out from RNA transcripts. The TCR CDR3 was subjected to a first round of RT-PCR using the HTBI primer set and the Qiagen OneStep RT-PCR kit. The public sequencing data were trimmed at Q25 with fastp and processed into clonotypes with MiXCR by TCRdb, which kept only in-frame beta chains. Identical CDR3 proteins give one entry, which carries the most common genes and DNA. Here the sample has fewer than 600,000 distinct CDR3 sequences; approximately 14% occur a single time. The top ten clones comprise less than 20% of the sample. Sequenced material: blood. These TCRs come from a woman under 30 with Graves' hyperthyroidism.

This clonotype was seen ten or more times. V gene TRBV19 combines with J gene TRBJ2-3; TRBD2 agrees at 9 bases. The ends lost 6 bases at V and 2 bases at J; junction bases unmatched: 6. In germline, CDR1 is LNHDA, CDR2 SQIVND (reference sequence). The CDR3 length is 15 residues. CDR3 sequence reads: CASSQLAGDTDTQYF. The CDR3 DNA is TGTGCCAGTAGCCAACTAGCGGGCGACACAGATACGCAGTATTTT.

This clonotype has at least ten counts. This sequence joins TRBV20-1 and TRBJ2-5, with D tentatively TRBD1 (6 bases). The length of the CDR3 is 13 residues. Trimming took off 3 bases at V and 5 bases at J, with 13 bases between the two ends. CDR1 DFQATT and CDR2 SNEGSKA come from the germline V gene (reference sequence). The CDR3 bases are TGCAGTGCTAGCCCAGGGGCCGGGGAGACCCAGTACTTC. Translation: CSASPGAGETQYF.

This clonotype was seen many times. CDR3 DNA sequence: TGTGCCATCAGTGAGTCGGTGCTCAAGGGGGAAAAACTGTTTTTT. Amino acids: CAISESVLKGEKLFF. The V gene is TRBV10-3, the J gene TRBJ1-4, with D perhaps matching TRBD1 (5 bases). In germline, CDR1 is ENHRY, CDR2 SYGVKD. There are 15 residues in the CDR3. V was cut by 0 bases and J by 8 bases, with 13 bases left in between.